The 10 T cell receptor beta chains below all came from one sample that was sequenced in a study of tissue T cells after allogeneic stem cell transplantation. The time point denotes: mouse harvest day 14 after allogeneic transplant. Mouse grafts combined 10^7 T-cell-depleted bone marrow cells with 10^6 splenic CD5+ T cells. This table comes from immunoSEQ multiplex PCR, and its TCRdb copy is limited to in-frame clones, with some not included. The table shows 2,000 or so clones, with approximately 50% occurring only once. The sample comprised lymph node tissue. All receptors derive from a female BALB/c mouse given C57BL/6 T cells with graft-versus-host disease after an allogeneic hematopoietic cell transplant.

Notes on this clone: The gene symbols are mouse symbols. Read sequence stops 1 residue before the CDR3 end, and the germline J gene provides the missing end. The chain couples TRBV13-1 to TRBJ2-7; D call uncertain. The CDR3 runs 12 residues. Trimming left V 3 bases short and J 2 bases short, with 6 bases between. Germline-derived CDR1 and CDR2 are NSHNY and SYGAGN. The covered CDR3 bases are TGTGCCAGCAGTGGTCTCCCCTATGAACAGTAC. Encoded protein: CASSGLPYEQY. The whole CDR3 protein reads CASSGLPYEQYF.

Relative to its sample, this clone is large. The germline and genes are mouse ones. The read terminates 1 residue before the CDR3 end, so the remaining end is supplied by the germline J gene. The rearrangement links TRBV13-3 to TRBJ2-1; a possible D gene is TRBD2 (5 bases). In germline, CDR1 is NNHDY, CDR2 SYVADS. V was cut by 3 bases and J by 3 bases, with 7 bases left in between. The CDR3 contains 13 residues. The CDR3 DNA, read in part, is TGTGCCAGCAGTGCTGGGATCTATGCTGAGCAGTTC. Translating it yields CASSAGIYAEQF. The entire CDR3 protein reads CASSAGIYAEQFF.

As for this clone: Germline and genes here are mouse. Read sequence stops 1 residue before the CDR3 end, and the germline J gene provides the missing end. The chain joins TRBV3 to TRBJ2-3, with 9 nucleotides matching TRBD2. V shed 5 bases, J shed 1 base, and the junction held 4 bases outside the gene matches. The germline V gene encodes CDR1 SNHLY and CDR2 FYNGKV (reference sequence). The CDR3 has 15 residues. The sequenced part of the CDR3 DNA is TGTGCCAGCAGCCTCCGACTGGGGGGTGCAGAAACGCTGTAT. Translation: CASSLRLGGAETLY. The whole CDR3 protein is CASSLRLGGAETLYF.

This clone was counted only a few times. The gene symbols are mouse symbols. The read falls 1 residue short of the CDR3 end, and the missing part is taken from the germline J gene. The chain combines TRBV26 with TRBJ2-7; the match to TRBD1 covers 7 bases. Germline values: CDR1 KGHPV, CDR2 FQNQEV (reference sequence). The ends lost 6 bases at V and 3 bases at J; junction bases unmatched: 2. CDR3 size: 12 residues. Incomplete CDR3 DNA: TGTGCCAGCAGCCGGGACAGCTATGAACAGTAC. As protein: CASSRDSYEQY. The whole CDR3 region reads CASSRDSYEQYF.

This clone was found a few times. These gene names are mouse names. Sequencing ends 1 residue short of the CDR3 end; the germline J gene provides the rest. The rearrangement links TRBV13-1 to TRBJ2-7; D is tentatively TRBD1 or TRBD2 (5 bases each). The CDR3 extends over 13 amino acids. Germline assignment: CDR1 NSHNY and CDR2 SYGAGN. V was trimmed by 6 bases and J by 3 bases, leaving 13 bases between them. Partial CDR3 DNA: TGTGCCAGCATTCCCGGGACGGACTATGAACAGTAC. Amino acids: CASIPGTDYEQY. In full, the CDR3 is CASIPGTDYEQYF.

Concerning this clone itself: Relative to the germline gene, one junction end is altered; a read error may explain this. The genes and germline here are from mouse. Partial CDR3 DNA: TGTGCCAGCCGTCTGCAGGGGAGTCAAAACACCTTGTAC. This encodes CASRLQGSQNTLY. The complete CDR3 reads CASRLQGSQNTLYF. The chain uses TRBV26 and TRBJ2-4; D may be TRBD1 (6 bases). The read is 1 residue too short to cover the CDR3 end, so that end is filled in from the germline J gene. The CDR3 consists of 14 residues. The germline V gene encodes CDR1 KGHPV and CDR2 FQNQEV (reference sequence).

About this clone itself: The genes are named according to mouse. The read terminates 1 residue ahead of where the CDR3 ends, so the germline J gene completes it. This chain uses TRBV23 with TRBJ2-5. The length of the CDR3 is 12 residues. CDR1 is KGHTA and CDR2 is FQNQQP in the germline V gene. CDR3 DNA, as far as it was read: TGCTCCAGCAGTCAATCGAAAGACACCCAGTAC. This codes for CSSSQSKDTQY. The full CDR3 is CSSSQSKDTQYF.

This clone is classed as medium-sized. The genes and germline here are from mouse. The read terminates 1 residue ahead of where the CDR3 ends, so the germline J gene completes it. The chain links TRBV5 to TRBJ2-2; D gene ambiguous. V was pared by 5 bases and J by 6 bases, with 7 bases between. Germline V gene data show CDR1 as LGHNA and CDR2 as YNLKQL (reference sequence). The CDR3 runs 12 residues. The CDR3 sequence: CASSTRAGQLYF. Incomplete CDR3 DNA: TGTGCCAGCAGCACAAGGGCCGGGCAGCTCTAC.

Details on this clone: The genes are named according to mouse. This CDR3 is CASSFTANSDYTF. The CDR3 bases that were read are TGTGCAAGCAGCTTCACAGCAAACTCCGACTACACC. The rearrangement joins TRBV16 to TRBJ1-2; D unresolved. The CDR3 extends 1 residue past the end of the read, so its final part is completed from the germline J gene. CDR1 is SGHSA, CDR2 FRNQAP, per germline. The CDR3 sequence is 13 residues long. Trimming left V 3 bases short and J 0 bases short, with 5 bases between. The full variable domain, its missing parts supplied by reference TRBV16 and TRBJ1-2, is NAGVIQTPRHKVTGKGQEATLWCEPISGHSAVFWYRQTIVQGLEFLTYFRNQAPIDDSGMPKERFSAQMPNQSHSTLKIQSTQPQDSAVYLCASSFTANSDYTFGSGTRLLVI.

As for this clone: Genes and germline are mouse. From the germline J gene comes the end of the CDR3, since the read stops 1 residue before it. The V gene is TRBV4, the J gene TRBJ2-7, with 7 bases fitting TRBD2. J gave up 7 bases and V 6 bases, and 3 bases lay outside the gene matches. The CDR3 has 11 residues. From germline, CDR1 is LGHDT and CDR2 YNNKQL (reference sequence). The part of the CDR3 DNA that was read is TGTGCCAGCAGGGACTGGCGGGAACAGTAC. Translation: CASRDWREQY. The complete CDR3 protein is CASRDWREQYF.